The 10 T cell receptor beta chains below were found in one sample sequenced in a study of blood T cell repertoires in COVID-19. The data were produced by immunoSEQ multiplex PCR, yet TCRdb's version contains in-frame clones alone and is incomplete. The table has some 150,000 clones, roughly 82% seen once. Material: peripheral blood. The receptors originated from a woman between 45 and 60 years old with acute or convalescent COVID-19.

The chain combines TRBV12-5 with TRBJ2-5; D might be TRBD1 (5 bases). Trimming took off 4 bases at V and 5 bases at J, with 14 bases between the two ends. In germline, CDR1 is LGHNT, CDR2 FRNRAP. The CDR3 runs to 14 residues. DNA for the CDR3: TGTGCTAGTGGTTCCAGGGTTGTAGGGGAGACCCAGTACTTC. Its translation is CASGSRVVGETQYF. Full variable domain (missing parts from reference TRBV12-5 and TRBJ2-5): DARVTQTPRHKVTEMGQEVTMRCQPILGHNTVFWYRQTMMQGLELLAYFRNRAPLDDSGMPKDRFSAEMPDATLATLKIQPSEPRDSAVYFCASGSRVVGETQYFGPGTRLLVL.

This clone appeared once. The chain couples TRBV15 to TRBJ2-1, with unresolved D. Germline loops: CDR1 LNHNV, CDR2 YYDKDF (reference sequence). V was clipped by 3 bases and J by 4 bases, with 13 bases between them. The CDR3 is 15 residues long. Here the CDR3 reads CATSSRPKRYNEQFF. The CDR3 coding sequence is TGTGCCACCAGCAGTCGACCCAAGAGGTACAATGAGCAGTTCTTC.

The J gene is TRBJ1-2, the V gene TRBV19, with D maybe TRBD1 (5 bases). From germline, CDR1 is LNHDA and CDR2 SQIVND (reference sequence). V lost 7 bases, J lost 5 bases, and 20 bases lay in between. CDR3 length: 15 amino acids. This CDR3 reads CASTQTSGAGYGYTF. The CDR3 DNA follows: TGTGCCAGTACCCAGACCTCCGGGGCGGGATATGGCTACACCTTC.

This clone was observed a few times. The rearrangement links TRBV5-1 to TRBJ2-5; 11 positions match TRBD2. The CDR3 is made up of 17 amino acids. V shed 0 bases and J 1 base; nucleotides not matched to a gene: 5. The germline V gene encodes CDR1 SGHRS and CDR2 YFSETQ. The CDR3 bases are TGCGCCAGCAGCTTGGTCTTAGCGGGAGGGATCCAAGAGACCCAGTACTTC. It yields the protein CASSLVLAGGIQETQYF. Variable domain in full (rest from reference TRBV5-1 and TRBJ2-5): KAGVTQTPRYLIKTRGQQVTLSCSPISGHRSVSWYQQTPGQGLQFLFEYFSETQRNKGNFPGRFSGRQFSNSRSEMNVSTLELGDSALYLCASSLVLAGGIQETQYFGPGTRLLVL.

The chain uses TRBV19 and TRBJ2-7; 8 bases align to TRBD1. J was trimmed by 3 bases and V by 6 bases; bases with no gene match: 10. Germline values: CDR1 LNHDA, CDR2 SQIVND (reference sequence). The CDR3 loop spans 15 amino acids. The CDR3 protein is CASSDGQGGDYEQYF. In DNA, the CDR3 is TGTGCCAGTAGCGATGGACAGGGAGGTGACTACGAGCAGTACTTC.

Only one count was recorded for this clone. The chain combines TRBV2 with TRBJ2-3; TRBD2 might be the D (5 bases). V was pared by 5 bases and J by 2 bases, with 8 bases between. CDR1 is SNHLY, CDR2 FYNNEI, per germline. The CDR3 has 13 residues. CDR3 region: CASSQDYTDTQYF. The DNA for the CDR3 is TGTGCCAGCAGTCAAGACTACACAGATACGCAGTATTTT.

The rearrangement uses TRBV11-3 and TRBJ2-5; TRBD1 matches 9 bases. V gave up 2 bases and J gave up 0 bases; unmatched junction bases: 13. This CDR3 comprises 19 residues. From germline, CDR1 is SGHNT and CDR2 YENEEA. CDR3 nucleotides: TGTGCCAGCAGCTTAACATCCGGGACAGGGACTATAGACCAAGAGACCCAGTACTTC. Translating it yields CASSLTSGTGTIDQETQYF.

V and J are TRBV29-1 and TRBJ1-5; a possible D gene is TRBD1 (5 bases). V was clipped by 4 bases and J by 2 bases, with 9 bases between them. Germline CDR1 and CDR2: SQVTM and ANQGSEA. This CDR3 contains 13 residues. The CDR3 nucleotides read TGCAGCGTTGTATTGACAGGCAATCAGCCCCAGCATTTT. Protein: CSVVLTGNQPQHF.

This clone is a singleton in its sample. For the CDR3, the DNA is TGTGCCAGCTCACCCCAGGGACTTTTGACCTACAATGAGCAGTTCTTC. Encoded protein: CASSPQGLLTYNEQFF. The chain links TRBV18 to TRBJ2-1; D might be TRBD2 (6 bases). V was trimmed by 3 bases and J by 2 bases, leaving 14 bases between them. Per the germline V gene, CDR1 is KGHSH and CDR2 is LQKENI. This CDR3 contains 16 residues.

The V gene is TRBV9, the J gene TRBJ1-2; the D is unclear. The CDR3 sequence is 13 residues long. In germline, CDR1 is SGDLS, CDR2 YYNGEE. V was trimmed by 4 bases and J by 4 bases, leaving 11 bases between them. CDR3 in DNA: TGTGCCAGCAGCCCCTGGAGCGGCTATGGCTACACCTTC. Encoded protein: CASSPWSGYGYTF.